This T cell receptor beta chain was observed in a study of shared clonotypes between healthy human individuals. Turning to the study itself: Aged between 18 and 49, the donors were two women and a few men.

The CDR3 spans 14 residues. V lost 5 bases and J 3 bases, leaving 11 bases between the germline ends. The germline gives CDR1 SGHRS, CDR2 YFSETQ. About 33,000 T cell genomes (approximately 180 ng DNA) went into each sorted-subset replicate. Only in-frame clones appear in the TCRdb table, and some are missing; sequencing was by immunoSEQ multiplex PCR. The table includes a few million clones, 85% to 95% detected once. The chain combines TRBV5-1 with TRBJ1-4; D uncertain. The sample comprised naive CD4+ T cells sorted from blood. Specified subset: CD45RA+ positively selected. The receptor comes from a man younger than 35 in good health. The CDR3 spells CASRGGLANEKLFF. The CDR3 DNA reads TGCGCCAGCAGAGGAGGGCTCGCTAATGAAAAACTGTTTTTT. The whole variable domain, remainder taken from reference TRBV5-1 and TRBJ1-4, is KAGVTQTPRYLIKTRGQQVTLSCSPISGHRSVSWYQQTPGQGLQFLFEYFSETQRNKGNFPGRFSGRQFSNSRSEMNVSTLELGDSALYLCASRGGLANEKLFFGSGTQLSVL.